This entry lists 20 T cell receptor beta chains sequenced from one sample in a study of blood T cell repertoires in COVID-19. Generated by immunoSEQ multiplex PCR, the TCRdb table keeps only in-frame clones and is missing some. In the table there are approximately 480,000 clones, roughly 90% of which are singletons. The sequenced material came from PBMCs or T cells enriched from blood (not recorded which). The receptors shown here come from a woman aged 18-29 years who had recovered from COVID-19.

The rearrangement joins TRBV2 to TRBJ1-6; D perhaps matches TRBD1 (5 bases). Germline V CDR1 and CDR2: SNHLY, FYNNEI. The CDR3 contains 13 residues. Trimming shortened V by 4 bases and J by 11 bases, and 12 bases separated the two germline ends. In nucleotides, the CDR3 is TGTGCCAGCAGTGGGGAGGGGCTCCCACCCCTCCACTTT. This translates into CASSGEGLPPLHF.

This chain joins TRBV5-1 and TRBJ1-1, with TRBD1 identical over 7 bases. The CDR3 consists of 14 residues. Germline trimming cut 4 bases from V and 5 bases from J; bases unmatched to any gene: 8. The germline gives CDR1 SGHRS, CDR2 YFSETQ. DNA of the CDR3: TGCGCCAGCAGCAAGGGGGCGCCGGGGACTGAAGCTTTCTTT. This translates into CASSKGAPGTEAFF.

This clone has just a few counts. The chain links TRBV10-2 to TRBJ2-3, with 7 bases that match TRBD1. The V and J ends lost 5 bases and 4 bases, in that order; junction bases with no gene match: 12. In germline, CDR1 is WSHSY, CDR2 SAAADI. The CDR3 extends over 16 amino acids. CDR3 region: CASSPATGKLADTQYF. Here the CDR3 DNA reads TGCGCCAGCAGTCCAGCGACAGGGAAGTTGGCAGATACGCAGTATTTT.

This clone was found many times. The chain has TRBV6-1 and TRBJ1-6, with a tentative D call TRBD1 (6 bases). Germline V gene lookup returns CDR1 MNHNS and CDR2 SASEGT. Trimming took 2 bases from V and 13 from J, leaving 15 bases between them. The CDR3 loop spans 14 amino acids. The CDR3 DNA follows: TGTGCCAGCAGTGAAAGAAGAGCAGGGGTGCCCCTCCACTTT. This sequence encodes CASSERRAGVPLHF.

V usage is TRBV4-1 and J usage is TRBJ1-1; D is undetermined. V was clipped by 4 bases and J by 4 bases, with 16 bases between them. Looked up from germline, CDR1 is MGHRA and CDR2 is YSYEKL. CDR3 size: 15 residues. The CDR3 region is CASSPASGESTEAFF. As DNA, the CDR3 is TGCGCCAGCAGCCCCGCTTCGGGAGAGTCCACTGAAGCTTTCTTT.

This clone was observed a handful of times. The chain couples TRBV7-6 to TRBJ1-1; tentatively, D is TRBD1 (5 bases). V dropped 5 bases and J dropped 1 base, with 14 bases sitting between them. There are 15 residues in the CDR3. CDR1 SGHVS and CDR2 FNYEAQ come from the germline V gene. The CDR3 region has the DNA TGTGCCAGCAGCCCGACTTGGGGGGGGAACACTGAAGCTTTCTTT. Translating gives CASSPTWGGNTEAFF.

The gene calls are TRBV11-2 and TRBJ1-2, with 11 nucleotides matching TRBD1. J gave up 0 bases and V 6 bases, and 6 bases lay outside the gene matches. Per the germline V gene, CDR1 is SGHAT and CDR2 is FQNNGV. The CDR3 runs to 16 residues. This CDR3 is CASRRTGGASNYGYTF. The CDR3 DNA sequence: TGTGCCAGCAGACGGACAGGGGGCGCGTCTAACTATGGCTACACCTTC.

The chain uses TRBV5-4 and TRBJ2-1; D is possibly TRBD1 (6 bases). Germline V lookup: CDR1 SGHNT, CDR2 YYREEE (reference sequence). This CDR3 is 15 amino acids long. Trimming took off 3 bases at V and 3 bases at J, with 13 bases between the two ends. CDR3 sequence (DNA): TGTGCCAGCAGCTCTTTAGGACAGAACTACAATGAGCAGTTCTTC. Its translation: CASSSLGQNYNEQFF. The full variable domain, its missing parts supplied by reference TRBV5-4 and TRBJ2-1, is ETGVTQSPTHLIKTRGQQVTLRCSSQSGHNTVSWYQQALGQGPQFIFQYYREEENGRGNFPPRFSGLQFPNYSSELNVNALELDDSALYLCASSSLGQNYNEQFFGPGTRLTVL.

V and J are TRBV18 and TRBJ2-2; perhaps TRBD2 as D (5 bases). The CDR3 covers 16 residues. CDR1 is KGHSH and CDR2 is LQKENI in the germline V gene. V was clipped by 2 bases and J by 4 bases, with 14 bases between them. For the CDR3, the DNA is TGTGCCAGCTCACCAGAGGGAGTACCTTCCACCGGGGAGCTGTTTTTT. It encodes CASSPEGVPSTGELFF.

V and J are TRBV27 and TRBJ2-3; D not resolved. Germline V CDR1 and CDR2: MNHEY, SMNVEV (reference sequence). V shed 7 bases and J shed 8 bases, with 10 bases lying between them. The CDR3 runs to 11 residues. The CDR3 DNA is TGTGCCAGCATTTACCGCGGTACGCAGTATTTT. This translates into CASIYRGTQYF.

The rearrangement links TRBV5-1 to TRBJ1-2, with D possibly TRBD1 on 5 matching bases. This CDR3 comprises 14 residues. V shed 1 base and J shed 3 bases, with 10 bases lying between them. The V gene's germline CDR1 is SGHRS and CDR2 YFSETQ. The CDR3 reads CASSLSGADYGYTF. Written as DNA, the CDR3 is TGCGCCAGCAGCTTGAGTGGGGCCGACTATGGCTACACCTTC.

V is TRBV4-1 and J is TRBJ2-7; 9 bases fit TRBD2. V lost 3 bases and J lost 2; bases outside the gene matches: 2. This CDR3 has 14 amino acids. CDR1 MGHRA and CDR2 YSYEKL come from the germline V gene. The CDR3 region has the DNA TGCGCCAGCAGCCAGCAGCGGGGGGCCTACGAGCAGTACTTC. Translated, it gives CASSQQRGAYEQYF.

This chain uses TRBV13 with TRBJ1-6; TRBD1 aligns across 8 bases. The germline CDR1 and CDR2 sequences are PRHDT and FYEKMQ (reference sequence). The CDR3 is 14 residues long. The trim removed 2 bases at V and 9 bases at J, leaving 3 bases unmatched. Here the CDR3 DNA reads TGTGCCAGCAGCTTACAGGGGGCCTCTTCACCCCTCCACTTT. This gives the protein CASSLQGASSPLHF.

The chain uses TRBV25-1 and TRBJ1-4; D perhaps matches TRBD1 (6 bases). Germline loops: CDR1 MGHDK, CDR2 SYGVNS. V lost 7 bases to trimming and J lost 4 bases, with 10 bases between them. The CDR3 extends over 13 amino acids. The CDR3 loop reads CASTGQFNEKLFF. CDR3 nucleotide sequence: TGTGCCAGCACCGGACAGTTTAATGAAAAACTGTTTTTT. Full variable domain (outside the CDR3, taken from reference TRBV25-1 and TRBJ1-4): EADIYQTPRYLVIGTGKKITLECSQTMGHDKMYWYQQDPGMELHLIHYSYGVNSTEKGDLSSESTVSRIRTEHFPLTLESARPSHTSQYLCASTGQFNEKLFFGSGTQLSVL.

This sequence joins TRBV25-1 and TRBJ2-1, with 7 bases aligning to TRBD1. The germline V gene encodes CDR1 MGHDK and CDR2 SYGVNS. The CDR3 totals 14 residues. The J segment lost 7 bases and the V segment lost 3 bases, leaving 6 bases of the junction unmatched. DNA for the CDR3: TGTGCCAGCAGTGAGCCAGGGGGTAGGAATGAGCAGTTCTTC. Translation gives CASSEPGGRNEQFF.

The rearrangement uses TRBV27 and TRBJ1-2; 7 bases line up with TRBD1. The ends lost 2 bases at V and 4 bases at J; junction bases unmatched: 4. CDR1 MNHEY and CDR2 SMNVEV come from the germline V gene (reference sequence). This CDR3 is 14 amino acids long. The CDR3, as DNA: TGTGCCAGCAGTTTAGGGGCAGGGGGCTATGGCTACACCTTC. Residues: CASSLGAGGYGYTF.

The chain links TRBV7-9 to TRBJ1-1; D possibly corresponds to TRBD1 (6 bases). The CDR3 is made up of 13 amino acids. V lost 8 bases to trimming and J lost 0 bases, with 10 bases between them. Germline V CDR1 and CDR2: SEHNR, FQNEAQ (reference sequence). CDR3 amino acids: CASEGGMNTEAFF. The CDR3 DNA reads TGTGCCAGCGAAGGGGGAATGAACACTGAAGCTTTCTTT.

V usage is TRBV5-1 and J usage is TRBJ1-4; D gene uncertain. The CDR3 has 15 residues. Trimming stripped 0 bases from V and 7 bases from J, with 13 bases between. Germline loops: CDR1 SGHRS, CDR2 YFSETQ. CDR3 sequence: CASSLGSGSSEKLFF. The DNA of the CDR3 is TGCGCCAGCAGCTTGGGGTCGGGATCGAGTGAAAAACTGTTTTTT.

J is TRBJ2-1 and V is TRBV2; D may be TRBD2 (6 bases). This CDR3 is built from 17 residues. V dropped 8 bases and J dropped 5 bases, with 25 bases sitting between them. The germline V gene encodes CDR1 SNHLY and CDR2 FYNNEI. This CDR3 is CASALMGPSEINNEQFF. The DNA for the CDR3 is TGTGCCAGCGCCCTAATGGGTCCTAGCGAGATAAACAATGAGCAGTTCTTC.

The chain recombines TRBV14 with TRBJ2-3, with TRBD1 as a possible D gene (5 bases). The ends were cut back, 4 bases at V and 3 bases at J, with 14 bases in the middle. Looked up from germline, CDR1 is SGHDN and CDR2 is FVKESK. This CDR3 has 15 amino acids. The DNA of the CDR3 is TGTGCCAGCAGCCTCCTCAGGGTACGGACAGATACGCAGTATTTT. It yields the protein CASSLLRVRTDTQYF.